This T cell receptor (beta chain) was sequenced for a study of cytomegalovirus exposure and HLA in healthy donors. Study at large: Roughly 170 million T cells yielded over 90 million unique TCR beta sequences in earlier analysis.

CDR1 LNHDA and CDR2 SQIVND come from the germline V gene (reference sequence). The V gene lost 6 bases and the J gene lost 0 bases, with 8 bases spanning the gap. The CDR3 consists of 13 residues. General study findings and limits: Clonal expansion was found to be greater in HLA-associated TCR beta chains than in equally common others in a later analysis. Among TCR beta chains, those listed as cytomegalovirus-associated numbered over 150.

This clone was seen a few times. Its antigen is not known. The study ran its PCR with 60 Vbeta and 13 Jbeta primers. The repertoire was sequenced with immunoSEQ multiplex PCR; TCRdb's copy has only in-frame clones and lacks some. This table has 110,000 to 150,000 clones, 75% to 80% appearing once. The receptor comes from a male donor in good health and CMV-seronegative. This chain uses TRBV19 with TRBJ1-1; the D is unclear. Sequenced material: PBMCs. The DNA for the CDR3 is TGTGCCAGTAGAGCCCTCCTGAACACTGAAGCTTTCTTT. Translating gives CASRALLNTEAFF.